Below, one T cell receptor (beta chain) is given with its context. Its specificity is unknown. Produced via immunoSEQ multiplex PCR; TCRdb's table is partial and in-frame only. The sample includes around 1.1 million clones, approximately 77% seen only once; the top ten take roughly 0.9%. Trimming stripped 5 bases from V and 0 bases from J, with 13 bases between. CDR1 and CDR2 from the germline V gene are SEHNR and FQNEAQ (reference sequence). This CDR3 comprises 16 residues. The data stem from a study of shared clonotypes between healthy human individuals. Findings and caveats of the study: Sequencing depth was expected to influence donor clonotype sharing.

Material: memory CD4+ T cells from PBMCs. Subset in this sample: CD45RA-negative fraction. The origin of this receptor is a man between 18 and 35 years old in good health. Some clones in this sample may be carry-over from other donors' samples. This chain links TRBV7-9 with TRBJ2-2, with D perhaps matching TRBD1 (5 bases). CDR3 region: CASSPQTVANTGELFF. The CDR3 region has the DNA TGTGCCAGCAGCCCTCAGACAGTTGCGAACACCGGGGAGCTGTTTTTT.